The present T cell receptor beta chain was sequenced within a study of T-cell memory formation after mild COVID-19. Study information: Largely, the TCR clusters proved donor specific.

The sample holds a few counts of this clonotype. The antigen remains unidentified. Study conclusions and caveats: Cross-reactive memory appears to have joined, as suggested by some responding clones showing up in pre-infection memory. Clones that got smaller from day 15 to 85 had even CD4/CD8, while clones growing later tipped toward CD4+.

The V gene lost 1 base and the J gene lost 3 bases, with 9 bases spanning the gap. Germline V lookup: CDR1 SGHTA, CDR2 FQGNSA. The length of the CDR3 is 14 residues. Using constant-segment primers, 5'RACE produced TCR alpha and TCR beta cDNA libraries carrying sample barcodes and UMIs. TCRdb analysed the 5' RACE reads with MiXCR anew, one entry per CDR3 protein. The sample comprises approximately 300,000 distinct CDR3 sequences, approximately 19% of which are singletons, and more than 20% rests with the top ten. This chain joins TRBV7-2 and TRBJ1-1; D uncertain. This clonotype was sampled from a man aged 18 to 30 who had mild COVID-19 (a few samples of this study predate the infection). Cell type and time point are not known. The sample taken for sequencing was PBMCs or a T cell subset sorted from them (not recorded which). CDR3 residues: CASSLDWQYTEAFF. In nucleotides, the CDR3 is TGTGCCAGCAGCTTAGATTGGCAGTACACTGAAGCTTTCTTT.